These 21 T cell receptor beta chains share one sample of origin, sequenced in a study of T cell repertoires in cytomegalovirus infection. TCRdb called the reads again in MiXCR, with one record for every CDR3 protein. In the table there are around 900,000 distinct CDR3 sequences, around 31% of which are singletons. Their antigen targets remain unknown. Sample: cultured CD8+ T cells from PBMCs, taken from culture after CMV antigen stimulation. The receptors derive from a human donor in good health (CMV status not recorded). Some clones in this sample may be carry-over from other donors' samples.

This clonotype was observed a few times. The chain employs TRBV7-4 and TRBJ2-5; 10 bases agree with TRBD1. The CDR3 contains 15 residues. Germline assignment: CDR1 SGHVT and CDR2 SQSDAQ. The junction had 8 bases not matched to a gene; V was cut back by 5 bases and J by 5 bases. CDR3 in amino acids: CASSPRDRGGETQYF. The CDR3 DNA follows: TGTGCCAGCAGCCCCCGGGACAGGGGAGGTGAGACCCAGTACTTC.

V gene TRBV7-8 combines with J gene TRBJ2-1, with 9 bases lining up with TRBD2. Germline CDR1 reads SGHVS; CDR2 reads FQNEAQ. V was clipped by 0 bases and J by 6 bases; unmatched bases: 6. The CDR3 length is 16 residues. DNA for the CDR3: TGTGCCAGCAGCTTAGCGTCCAGCGGGGGGATCAATGAGCAGTTCTTC. Encoded protein: CASSLASSGGINEQFF.

This clonotype was observed a few times. The chain recombines TRBV7-8 with TRBJ2-1; no reliable D call. The germline V and J ends were trimmed by 2 bases and 0 bases, with 8 bases remaining between them. Germline CDR1 and CDR2: SGHVS and FQNEAQ. The CDR3 extends over 15 amino acids. In nucleotides, the CDR3 is TGTGCCAGCAGCTTAAGGCTACACTCCTACAATGAGCAGTTCTTC. It is translated as CASSLRLHSYNEQFF. The complete variable domain, with remaining parts taken from reference TRBV7-8 and TRBJ2-1, reads GAGVSQSPRYKVAKRGQDVALRCDPISGHVSLFWYQQALGQGPEFLTYFQNEAQLDKSGLPSDRFFAERPEGSVSTLKIQRTQQEDSAVYLCASSLRLHSYNEQFFGPGTRLTVL.

This chain connects TRBV7-3 to TRBJ1-1, with D possibly TRBD1 on 5 matching bases. Trimming took 1 base from V and 7 from J, leaving 10 bases between them. This CDR3 is built from 13 residues. Germline assignment: CDR1 SGHTA and CDR2 FQGTGA. The CDR3 region is CASSLMWGGEAFF. DNA of the CDR3: TGTGCCAGCAGCTTAATGTGGGGGGGTGAAGCTTTCTTT.

This clonotype was observed at least ten times. This chain joins TRBV7-3 and TRBJ2-2; 10 bases are a match to TRBD2. The junction had 3 bases not matched to a gene; V was cut back by 4 bases and J by 1 base. Germline V gives CDR1 SGHTA, CDR2 FQGTGA. The CDR3 spans 16 residues. The CDR3 protein is CASSSPSGGNTGELFF. The DNA for the CDR3 is TGTGCCAGCAGCTCCCCTAGCGGGGGGAACACCGGGGAGCTGTTTTTT.

The chain employs TRBV18 and TRBJ2-5; 11 nucleotides agree with TRBD2. CDR3 length: 17 residues. Germline CDR1 KGHSH, CDR2 LQKENI. V lost 2 bases, J lost 4 bases, and 9 bases stayed unmatched. As DNA, the CDR3 is TGTGCCAGCTCACCATCTAGCGGGGGGCAGGAAGGAGAGACCCAGTACTTC. Its protein product is CASSPSSGGQEGETQYF.

This clonotype was counted only a few times. This rearrangement joins TRBV7-6 to TRBJ1-3; 9 bases match TRBD1. Germline assignment: CDR1 SGHVS and CDR2 FNYEAQ. J was trimmed by 3 bases and V by 5 bases; bases with no gene match: 8. The CDR3 length is 16 residues. This CDR3 is CASSAGQGFVGNTIYF. The DNA for the CDR3 is TGTGCCAGCAGCGCCGGACAGGGGTTCGTTGGAAACACCATATATTTT.

This clonotype was observed at least ten times. The chain is built from TRBV7-8 and TRBJ2-3; D may correspond to TRBD1 or TRBD2 (5 bases each). V was trimmed by 1 base and J by 8 bases, leaving 7 bases between them. The CDR3 is 12 amino acids. Germline V gene data show CDR1 as SGHVS and CDR2 as FQNEAQ. For the CDR3, the DNA is TGTGCCAGCAGCTTAGGGGGGACTACGCAGTATTTT. Translation gives CASSLGGTTQYF.

This clonotype has ten or more counts. The chain has TRBV12-3 or TRBV12-4 and TRBJ2-2; tentatively, D is TRBD2 (7 bases). The CDR3 contains 15 residues. V lost 7 bases to trimming and J lost 6 bases, with 18 bases between them. CDR3 residues: CASTLGGEGAGELFF. CDR3 in DNA: TGTGCCAGCACCCTGGGGGGGGAGGGGGCCGGGGAGCTGTTTTTT.

This clonotype was seen repeatedly, ten times or more. The genes are TRBV7-6 and TRBJ2-4; 10 nucleotides align to TRBD1. CDR1 is SGHVS and CDR2 is FNYEAQ in the germline V gene. The CDR3 is 17 residues long. V lost 1 base to trimming and J lost 1 base; unmatched junction nucleotides: 4. The CDR3 is CASSLGDRGYAKNIQYF. Written as DNA, the CDR3 is TGTGCCAGCAGCTTAGGGGACAGGGGATACGCCAAAAACATTCAGTACTTC.

This clonotype appeared many times. V usage is TRBV10-3 and J usage is TRBJ2-1; D may be TRBD1 (6 bases). This CDR3 is built from 11 residues. The germline gives CDR1 ENHRY, CDR2 SYGVKD. V lost 4 bases to trimming and J lost 13 bases, with 11 bases between them. The CDR3 coding sequence is TGTGCCATCAGTGTGGGGGCTTACCAGTTCTTC. Protein product: CAISVGAYQFF.

The chain couples TRBV10-3 to TRBJ2-7; 14 nucleotides agree with TRBD2. Unmatched junction bases numbered 6, after V lost 7 bases and J lost 4 bases. Per the germline V gene, CDR1 is ENHRY and CDR2 is SYGVKD. The CDR3 runs 15 residues. The CDR3 sequence is CAINRLAGGRYEQYV. Written as DNA, the CDR3 is TGTGCCATCAATCGACTAGCGGGGGGGCGATACGAGCAGTACGTC.

The J gene is TRBJ2-2, the V gene TRBV6-1; a weak D match, TRBD1 (5 bases). The CDR3 is made up of 14 amino acids. Germline CDR1 is MNHNS and CDR2 is SASEGT. The ends were cut back, 6 bases at V and 0 bases at J, with 8 bases in the middle. CDR3: CASRDIANTGELFF. The CDR3 DNA reads as TGTGCCAGCAGGGACATAGCGAACACCGGGGAGCTGTTTTTT.

This clonotype was counted between two and nine times. This chain joins TRBV7-9 and TRBJ2-5, with TRBD1 matching 12 bases. Germline V gene sequence: CDR1 SEHNR, CDR2 FQNEAQ (reference sequence). This CDR3 region has 15 residues. The V and J ends lost 4 bases and 1 base, in that order; junction bases with no gene match: 1. The CDR3 DNA reads TGTGCCAGCAGCTGGGACAGGGGGCTCCAAGAGACCCAGTACTTC. Its protein product is CASSWDRGLQETQYF.

V gene TRBV9 combines with J gene TRBJ2-1; the match to TRBD2 covers 8 bases. The germline V gene encodes CDR1 SGDLS and CDR2 YYNGEE. The CDR3 sequence is 15 residues long. V dropped 7 bases and J dropped 9; count of bases not matched to a gene: 15. CDR3 nucleotide sequence: TGTGCCAGCGCTGCCCCGGGACTAGGGGGGAGTGAGCAGTTCTTC. This sequence encodes CASAAPGLGGSEQFF.

The DNA for the CDR3 is TGTGCCACCAGTGAAAAAGACAGGGTTTACAATGAGCAGTTCTTC. Its protein is CATSEKDRVYNEQFF. The chain has TRBV24-1 and TRBJ2-1, with TRBD1 matching over 7 bases. This CDR3 is built from 15 residues. CDR1 and CDR2 from the germline V gene are KGHDR and SFDVKD. Trimming cost V 4 bases and J 4 bases; bases outside gene matches: 6.

This clonotype was observed a single time. J is TRBJ1-4 and V is TRBV6-6; D may be TRBD1 (6 bases). Germline-derived CDR1 and CDR2 are MNHNY and SVGAGI (reference sequence). V was cut by 5 bases and J by 5 bases, with 15 bases left in between. This CDR3 region has 15 residues. DNA for the CDR3: TGTGCCAGCAGTCCACTCGACAGGTGGAATGAAAAACTGTTTTTT. Amino acid sequence: CASSPLDRWNEKLFF.

This clonotype was observed a single time. One junction end does not reproduce the germline sequence, and a read error may be involved. This sequence joins TRBV5-6 and TRBJ1-3, with D possibly being TRBD1 (5 bases). There are 12 residues in the CDR3. Germline V gives CDR1 SGHDT, CDR2 YYEEEE. CDR3 in DNA: TGTGCCAGCAGCTTGGGTGTGGACAAAGAGGCTTGG. Translated, it gives CASSLGVDKEAW.

The V call is TRBV4-1, the J call TRBJ1-5; D is uncertain. V lost 4 bases and J lost 6, with 19 bases in between. The CDR3 runs 16 residues. The V gene's germline CDR1 is MGHRA and CDR2 YSYEKL. This CDR3 is CASSPSKGHSFQPQHF. The CDR3 DNA sequence: TGCGCCAGCAGCCCCTCAAAAGGGCATTCCTTTCAGCCCCAGCATTTT.

The V gene is TRBV29-1, the J gene TRBJ2-3; D might be TRBD2 (5 bases). The germline V gene encodes CDR1 SQVTM and CDR2 ANQGSEA. V was trimmed by 4 bases and J by 3 bases, leaving 11 bases between them. CDR3 length: 13 amino acids. In DNA form, the CDR3 reads TGCAGCGTTGGGTTCACGGGGACAGATACGCAGTATTTT. Protein sequence: CSVGFTGTDTQYF.

This clonotype showed up just a few times. CDR3 in amino acids: CASSETDRGDEQFF. Here the CDR3 DNA reads TGTGCCAGCAGTGAAACCGACCGAGGGGATGAGCAGTTCTTC. V and J are TRBV6-1 and TRBJ2-1; either TRBD1 or TRBD2 may supply D (5 bases each). The CDR3 runs to 14 residues. Trimming left V 2 bases short and J 8 bases short, with 13 bases between. CDR1 and CDR2 from the germline V gene are MNHNS and SASEGT.